The 30 T cell receptor beta chains listed next were all sequenced from one sample in a study of patients and donors after allogeneic stem cell transplantation. TCRdb reprocessed the RT-PCR reads via MiXCR and lists one record per CDR3 protein. This sample has about 230,000 distinct CDR3 sequences, with 11% to 15% found just once. The sequenced sample was blood, either unsorted or a sorted T cell fraction (not recorded which). These receptor sequences come from a human donor who was either an allogeneic HSCT recipient or a stem cell or donor lymphocyte infusion donor (not recorded which). It is not recorded whose cells these are; they may come from a transplant donor.

This clonotype has ten or more counts. The rearrangement links TRBV20-1 to TRBJ1-1; no clear D. The germline V gene has CDR1 DFQATT and CDR2 SNEGSKA (reference sequence). V shed 3 bases and J shed 7 bases, with 6 bases lying between them. The CDR3 extends over 10 amino acids. The CDR3 sequence: CSASSIEAFF. In DNA form, the CDR3 reads TGCAGTGCTAGTAGTATTGAAGCTTTCTTT.

This clonotype was found a few times. The chain uses TRBV7-3 and TRBJ2-3; the D is unclear. From germline, CDR1 is SGHTA and CDR2 FQGTGA. The CDR3 runs 13 residues. V dropped 3 bases and J dropped 7 bases, with 11 bases sitting between them. The CDR3 bases are TGTGCCAGCAGCTTGAGTACGGTAAATACGCAGTATTTT. Protein product: CASSLSTVNTQYF.

This clonotype showed up just a few times. This sequence joins TRBV28 and TRBJ2-1; possible D gene TRBD2, 6 bases. Germline values: CDR1 MDHEN, CDR2 SYDVKM. This CDR3 has 14 amino acids. Deletions cut 6 bases from V and 6 bases from J, with 15 bases between. The chain's CDR3 is CASSTPGESNEQFF. The CDR3 DNA reads as TGTGCCAGCAGCACACCGGGGGAATCCAATGAGCAGTTCTTC.

This clonotype was picked up a small number of times. The gene calls are TRBV5-1 and TRBJ1-5; D gene unclear. V gave up 5 bases and J gave up 0 bases, with 9 bases separating them. The V gene's germline CDR1 is SGHRS and CDR2 YFSETQ. The CDR3 has 14 residues. The CDR3 here is CASSSGLSNQPQHF. Here the CDR3 DNA reads TGCGCCAGCAGTTCGGGCCTTAGCAATCAGCCCCAGCATTTT.

This clonotype appeared many times. The genes are TRBV29-1 and TRBJ1-4; the D gene is possibly TRBD1 (5 bases). Between the trimmed V and J ends, which lost 3 bases and 8 bases, there was a span of 13 bases. The CDR3 totals 13 residues. Germline V gene data show CDR1 as SQVTM and CDR2 as ANQGSEA. The CDR3 spells CSVDPGAGEKLFF. In DNA form, the CDR3 reads TGCAGCGTTGATCCTGGGGCCGGGGAAAAACTGTTTTTT. Filled out from reference TRBV29-1 and TRBJ1-4, the complete variable domain reads SAVISQKPSRDICQRGTSLTIQCQVDSQVTMMFWYRQQPGQSLTLIATANQGSEATYESGFVIDKFPISRPNLTFSTLTVSNMSPEDSSIYLCSVDPGAGEKLFFGSGTQLSVL.

This rearrangement joins TRBV20-1 to TRBJ2-3, with D uncertain. Trimming left V 6 bases short and J 0 bases short, with 7 bases between. The CDR3 totals 12 residues. The V gene's germline CDR1 is DFQATT and CDR2 SNEGSKA (reference sequence). CDR3 loop: CSAHDSTDTQYF. In DNA form, the CDR3 reads TGCAGTGCCCACGACAGCACAGATACGCAGTATTTT.

This clonotype was observed a handful of times. This chain uses TRBV19 with TRBJ2-4; either TRBD1 or TRBD2 may supply D (5 bases each). Between the trimmed V and J ends, which lost 3 bases and 6 bases, there was a span of 18 bases. Germline-derived CDR1 and CDR2 are LNHDA and SQIVND (reference sequence). This CDR3 is 16 amino acids long. Here the CDR3 DNA reads TGTGCCAGTAGTATTGGGGGTGGCAGAGCGATAAACATTCAGTACTTC. Protein: CASSIGGGRAINIQYF.

J is TRBJ2-1 and V is TRBV29-1; D is unresolved. V gave up 6 bases and J gave up 13 bases, with 13 bases separating them. The CDR3 extends over 10 amino acids. Germline lookup yields CDR1 SQVTM and CDR2 ANQGSEA. The CDR3 spells CSVDHPNQFF. CDR3 nucleotide sequence: TGCAGCGTCGACCATCCCAACCAGTTCTTC.

The table lists this clonotype with many counts. This rearrangement joins TRBV5-1 to TRBJ2-1, with TRBD2 matching over 10 bases. Germline CDR1 and CDR2: SGHRS and YFSETQ. The CDR3 consists of 17 residues. Trimming took 4 bases from V and 6 from J; bases not matched to a gene: 13. The CDR3 bases are TGCGCCAGCAGCCCAACTAGCGGGACCTCCAGGGGCAATGAGCAGTTCTTC. Encoded protein: CASSPTSGTSRGNEQFF.

This clonotype was counted only a few times. The chain employs TRBV30 and TRBJ2-3, with 12 bases that match TRBD2. Germline CDR1 and CDR2: GTSNPN and SVGIG (reference sequence). The J segment lost 4 bases and the V segment lost 2 bases, leaving 10 bases of the junction unmatched. The CDR3 runs 17 residues. Here the CDR3 reads CAWSRPGLAGIADTQYF. The CDR3 DNA is TGTGCCTGGAGTCGACCCGGACTAGCGGGAATCGCAGATACGCAGTATTTT.

This clonotype was observed at least ten times. The chain links TRBV11-2 to TRBJ1-1; no reliable D call. The germline V gene has CDR1 SGHAT and CDR2 FQNNGV. The CDR3 has 16 amino acids. V gave up 5 bases and J gave up 0 bases, with 16 bases separating them. CDR3: CASSTLQRGMNTEAFF. CDR3 DNA: TGTGCCAGCAGCACCCTCCAACGTGGGATGAACACTGAAGCTTTCTTT.

The rearrangement uses TRBV15 and TRBJ1-5, with D uncertain. Trimming took 0 bases from V and 7 from J, leaving 4 bases between them. CDR1 and CDR2 from the germline V gene are LNHNV and YYDKDF (reference sequence). This CDR3 has 12 amino acids. The CDR3, as DNA: TGTGCCACCAGCAGAGAGGCCCAGCCCCAGCATTTT. This gives the protein CATSREAQPQHF.

This clonotype came up many times. The genes are TRBV29-1 and TRBJ2-7; D might be TRBD1 (6 bases). This CDR3 is built from 12 residues. V lost 6 bases, J lost 6 bases, and 15 bases lay in between. Germline V lookup: CDR1 SQVTM, CDR2 ANQGSEA. The CDR3 region has the DNA TGCAGCGTCGGACCAACAGGGATCGAGCAGTACTTC. It specifies CSVGPTGIEQYF.

The sample holds a few counts of this clonotype. This chain connects TRBV12-3 or TRBV12-4 to TRBJ1-2; D is unclear. V lost 6 bases, J lost 8 bases, and 13 bases lay in between. CDR3 length: 12 residues. The CDR3 DNA sequence: TGTGCCAGCAGCATCTTTCGGAGGGGCTACACCTTC. This gives the protein CASSIFRRGYTF.

The chain recombines TRBV29-1 with TRBJ2-1; 10 nucleotides align to TRBD2. Unmatched junction bases numbered 9, after V lost 7 bases and J lost 9 bases. Looked up from germline, CDR1 is SQVTM and CDR2 is ANQGSEA. The CDR3 runs 13 residues. CDR3 sequence: CSGGSSGSTEQFF. The CDR3 nucleotides are TGCAGCGGGGGGTCTAGCGGGAGTACTGAGCAGTTCTTC.

The chain uses TRBV15 and TRBJ2-7, with D perhaps assigned TRBD1 or TRBD2 (6 bases each). Trimming took 1 base from V and 2 from J, leaving 12 bases between them. Germline CDR1 reads LNHNV; CDR2 reads YYDKDF (reference sequence). The length of the CDR3 is 15 residues. The CDR3 loop is CATSRGGGGPYEQYF. The CDR3 coding sequence is TGTGCCACCAGCAGAGGAGGGGGAGGTCCCTACGAGCAGTACTTC.

The chain employs TRBV12-3 or TRBV12-4 and TRBJ2-2; 8 bases map to TRBD2. The CDR3 is 15 residues long. V trimming: 6 bases; J trimming: 5 bases; junction bases outside the gene matches: 8. The CDR3 protein is CASRPNSGATGELFF. The CDR3 region has the DNA TGTGCCAGCAGGCCGAATAGCGGGGCGACCGGGGAGCTGTTTTTT.

The rearrangement uses TRBV20-1 and TRBJ2-3, with 7 bases fitting TRBD1. The CDR3 covers 14 residues. Germline V CDR1 and CDR2: DFQATT, SNEGSKA (reference sequence). The trim removed 6 bases at V and 5 bases at J, leaving 11 bases unmatched. This CDR3 is CSATKGQAGDTQYF. The CDR3 DNA follows: TGCAGTGCCACCAAAGGACAGGCGGGAGATACGCAGTATTTT.

V gene TRBV4-3 combines with J gene TRBJ1-1; no clear D gene. The V and J ends lost 3 bases and 1 base respectively, with 6 bases between them. The CDR3 contains 13 residues. The germline V gene encodes CDR1 LGHNA and CDR2 YSLEER. CDR3 sequence (DNA): TGCGCCAGCAGCCAGACTAGGAACACTGAAGCTTTCTTT. The encoded protein is CASSQTRNTEAFF.

The chain employs TRBV5-6 and TRBJ2-7, with TRBD1 as a possible D gene (6 bases). V was pared by 2 bases and J by 2 bases, with 17 bases between. Looked up from germline, CDR1 is SGHDT and CDR2 is YYEEEE. CDR3 length equals 16 residues. The CDR3 DNA sequence: TGTGCCAGCAGCTTCGGATCCACAGGGCGAACCTACGAGCAGTACTTC. Its translation is CASSFGSTGRTYEQYF. Together with reference TRBV5-6 and TRBJ2-7, the CDR3 gives the full variable domain: DAGVTQSPTHLIKTRGQQVTLRCSPKSGHDTVSWYQQALGQGPQFIFQYYEEEERQRGNFPDRFSGHQFPNYSSELNVNALLLGDSALYLCASSFGSTGRTYEQYFGPGTRLTVT.

The chain carries TRBV3-1 and TRBJ1-6, with D maybe TRBD1 (5 bases). Germline values: CDR1 LGHDT, CDR2 YNNKEL (reference sequence). Trimming pared 4 bases from V and 8 bases from J, leaving 9 bases between. The CDR3 runs to 13 residues. The CDR3 loop is CASSLPGDSPLHF. In DNA form, the CDR3 reads TGTGCCAGCAGCCTGCCGGGGGATTCACCCCTCCACTTT.

This clonotype was seen a handful of times. This sequence joins TRBV5-1 and TRBJ1-1; D may be TRBD1 (5 bases). In germline, CDR1 is SGHRS, CDR2 YFSETQ. CDR3 length: 14 amino acids. Trimming cost V 4 bases and J 4 bases, with 14 bases left between them. The CDR3 loop is CASSIGVRSTEAFF. Here the CDR3 DNA reads TGCGCCAGCAGCATAGGGGTGCGTAGCACTGAAGCTTTCTTT. Together with reference TRBV5-1 and TRBJ1-1, the CDR3 gives the full variable domain: KAGVTQTPRYLIKTRGQQVTLSCSPISGHRSVSWYQQTPGQGLQFLFEYFSETQRNKGNFPGRFSGRQFSNSRSEMNVSTLELGDSALYLCASSIGVRSTEAFFGQGTRLTVV.

This clonotype was detected only a few times. The V call is TRBV11-2, the J call TRBJ1-1; D is uncertain. CDR3 length equals 14 residues. Germline V gives CDR1 SGHAT, CDR2 FQNNGV. V lost 0 bases to trimming and J lost 5 bases, with 10 bases between them. The CDR3 DNA is TGTGCCAGCAGCTTAGATCGCACAAAGACTGAAGCTTTCTTT. Amino acid sequence: CASSLDRTKTEAFF.

The chain recombines TRBV30 with TRBJ1-2; D not resolved. Germline lookup yields CDR1 GTSNPN and CDR2 SVGIG (reference sequence). The CDR3 length is 14 residues. Trimming shortened V by 7 bases and J by 0 bases, and 15 bases separated the two germline ends. CDR3 residues: CAYEGRAANYGYTF. CDR3 nucleotide sequence: TGTGCCTACGAAGGACGGGCAGCTAACTATGGCTACACCTTC.

This clonotype was recorded many times. V usage is TRBV27 and J usage is TRBJ1-2; 7 bases match TRBD1. This CDR3 spans 13 amino acids. Germline CDR1 is MNHEY and CDR2 is SMNVEV (reference sequence). With 6 bases clipped from V and 8 bases from J, the junction kept 9 bases outside the gene matches. CDR3 sequence (DNA): TGTGCCAGCAGACGTCTCGACAGGGAGGGCTACACCTTC. As protein: CASRRLDREGYTF.

In this sample, this clonotype turned up a few times. The CDR3 DNA reads TGTGCCAGCAGTCATCAGGGCGGGAGGGCCCGAGAGACCCAGTACTTC. This encodes CASSHQGGRARETQYF. The rearrangement joins TRBV6-1 to TRBJ2-5; the match to TRBD2 covers 9 bases. Looked up from germline, CDR1 is MNHNS and CDR2 is SASEGT. This CDR3 region has 16 residues. The trim removed 5 bases at V and 4 bases at J, leaving 11 bases unmatched.

This clonotype was recorded many times. This sequence joins TRBV30 and TRBJ2-5; 7 bases align to TRBD1. Germline CDR1 reads GTSNPN; CDR2 reads SVGIG (reference sequence). With V trimmed by 4 bases and J by 1 base, 6 bases remained unmatched. This CDR3 is built from 14 residues. The CDR3 DNA reads as TGTGCCTGGAAAGGGGGCCAACCCCAAGAGACCCAGTACTTC. Protein product: CAWKGGQPQETQYF. The whole variable domain, filled in from reference TRBV30 and TRBJ2-5, reads SQTIHQWPATLVQPVGSPLSLECTVEGTSNPNLYWYRQAAGRGLQLLFYSVGIGQISSEVPQNLSASRPQDRQFILSSKKLLLSDSGFYLCAWKGGQPQETQYFGPGTRLLVL.

This clonotype was recorded once. The J gene is TRBJ1-1, the V gene TRBV7-6; unclear D gene. Trimming removed 2 bases from V and 0 bases from J, with 10 bases in between. The germline gives CDR1 SGHVS, CDR2 FNYEAQ. This CDR3 contains 15 residues. The CDR3 DNA reads TGTGCCAGCAGCTTATTCGACGGGGTGAACACTGAAGCTTTCTTT. Amino acid sequence: CASSLFDGVNTEAFF.

This clonotype has a handful of counts. The chain uses TRBV7-2 and TRBJ2-3, with D tentatively TRBD2 (5 bases). The CDR3 is 15 residues long. In germline, CDR1 is SGHTA, CDR2 FQGNSA. V shed 5 bases and J shed 2 bases, with 14 bases lying between them. CDR3 nucleotides: TGTGCCAGCAGCCCCCGGCGGGCAGCCACAGATACGCAGTATTTT. It is translated as CASSPRRAATDTQYF.

The J gene is TRBJ2-1, the V gene TRBV3-1; D not resolved. The CDR3 runs 15 residues. V was pared by 2 bases and J by 9 bases, with 17 bases between. Germline V gene sequence: CDR1 LGHDT, CDR2 YNNKEL (reference sequence). The CDR3 sequence is CASSQNVASRVEQFF. For the CDR3, the DNA is TGTGCCAGCAGCCAAAATGTGGCTAGTCGGGTTGAGCAGTTCTTC.